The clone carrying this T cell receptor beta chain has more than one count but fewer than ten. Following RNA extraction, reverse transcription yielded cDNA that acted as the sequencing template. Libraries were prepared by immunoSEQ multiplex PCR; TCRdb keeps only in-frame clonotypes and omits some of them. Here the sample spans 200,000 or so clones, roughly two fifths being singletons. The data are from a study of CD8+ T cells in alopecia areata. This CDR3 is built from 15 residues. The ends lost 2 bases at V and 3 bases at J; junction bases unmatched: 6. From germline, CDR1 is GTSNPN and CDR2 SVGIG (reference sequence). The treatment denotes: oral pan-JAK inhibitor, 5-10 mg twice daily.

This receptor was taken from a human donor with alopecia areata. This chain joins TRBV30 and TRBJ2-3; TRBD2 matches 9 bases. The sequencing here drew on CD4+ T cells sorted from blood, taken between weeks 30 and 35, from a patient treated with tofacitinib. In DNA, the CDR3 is TGTGCCTGGAGTCGCGGGGGGGCCGGTACAGATACGCAGTATTTT. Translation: CAWSRGGAGTDTQYF.